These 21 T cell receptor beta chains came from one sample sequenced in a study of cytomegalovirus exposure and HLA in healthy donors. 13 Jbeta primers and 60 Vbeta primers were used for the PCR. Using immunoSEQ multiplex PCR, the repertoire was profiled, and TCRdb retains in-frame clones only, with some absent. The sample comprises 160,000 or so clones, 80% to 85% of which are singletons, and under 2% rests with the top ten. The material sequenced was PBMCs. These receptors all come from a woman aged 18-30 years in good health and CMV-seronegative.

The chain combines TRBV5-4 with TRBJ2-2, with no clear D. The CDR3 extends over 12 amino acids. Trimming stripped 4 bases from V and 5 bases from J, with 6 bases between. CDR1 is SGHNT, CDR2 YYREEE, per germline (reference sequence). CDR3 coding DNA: TGTGCCAGCAGCCCGGGTACCGGGGAGCTGTTTTTT. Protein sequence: CASSPGTGELFF.

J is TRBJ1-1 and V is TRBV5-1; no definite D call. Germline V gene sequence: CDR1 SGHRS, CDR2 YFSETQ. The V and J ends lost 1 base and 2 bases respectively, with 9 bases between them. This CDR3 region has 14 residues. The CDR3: CASSLLLGNTEAFF. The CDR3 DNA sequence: TGCGCCAGCAGCTTGCTCCTGGGCAACACTGAAGCTTTCTTT. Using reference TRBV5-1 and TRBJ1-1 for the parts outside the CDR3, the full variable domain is KAGVTQTPRYLIKTRGQQVTLSCSPISGHRSVSWYQQTPGQGLQFLFEYFSETQRNKGNFPGRFSGRQFSNSRSEMNVSTLELGDSALYLCASSLLLGNTEAFFGQGTRLTVV.

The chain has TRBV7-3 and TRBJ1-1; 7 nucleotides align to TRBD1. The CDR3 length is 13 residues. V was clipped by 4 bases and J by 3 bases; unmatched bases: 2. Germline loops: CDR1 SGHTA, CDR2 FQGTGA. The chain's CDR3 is CASSSDRDTEAFF. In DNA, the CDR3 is TGTGCCAGCAGCTCAGACAGGGACACTGAAGCTTTCTTT.

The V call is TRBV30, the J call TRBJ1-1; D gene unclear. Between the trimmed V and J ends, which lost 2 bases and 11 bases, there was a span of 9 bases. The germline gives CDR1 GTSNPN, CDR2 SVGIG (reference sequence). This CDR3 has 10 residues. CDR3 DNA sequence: TGTGCCTGGAGTTTCACTACGGCTTTCTTT. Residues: CAWSFTTAFF.

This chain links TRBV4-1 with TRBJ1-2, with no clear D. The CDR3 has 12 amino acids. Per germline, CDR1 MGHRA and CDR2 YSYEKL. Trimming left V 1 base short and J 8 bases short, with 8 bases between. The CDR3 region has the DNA TGCGCCAGCAGCCAAGGGGCTTGGGGCTACACCTTC. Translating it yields CASSQGAWGYTF.

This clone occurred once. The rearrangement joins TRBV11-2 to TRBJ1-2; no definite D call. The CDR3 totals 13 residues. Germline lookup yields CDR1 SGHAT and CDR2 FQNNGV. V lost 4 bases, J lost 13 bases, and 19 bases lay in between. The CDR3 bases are TGTGCCAGCAGCTCATCCCCCTTGGGAGGAGGCACCTTC. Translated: CASSSSPLGGGTF.

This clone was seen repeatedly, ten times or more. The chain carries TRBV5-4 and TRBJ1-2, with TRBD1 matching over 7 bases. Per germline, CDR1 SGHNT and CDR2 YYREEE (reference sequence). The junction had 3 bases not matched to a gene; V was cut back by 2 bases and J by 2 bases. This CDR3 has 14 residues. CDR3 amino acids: CASSFTGVNYGYTF. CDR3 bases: TGTGCCAGCAGCTTTACAGGGGTGAACTATGGCTACACCTTC.

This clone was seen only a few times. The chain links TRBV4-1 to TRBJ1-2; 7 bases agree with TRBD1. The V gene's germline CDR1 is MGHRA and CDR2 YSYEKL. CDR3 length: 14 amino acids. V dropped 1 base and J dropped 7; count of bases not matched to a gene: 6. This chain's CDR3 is CASSQGAGGGGYTF. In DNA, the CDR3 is TGCGCCAGCAGCCAAGGGGCAGGGGGTGGTGGCTACACCTTC.

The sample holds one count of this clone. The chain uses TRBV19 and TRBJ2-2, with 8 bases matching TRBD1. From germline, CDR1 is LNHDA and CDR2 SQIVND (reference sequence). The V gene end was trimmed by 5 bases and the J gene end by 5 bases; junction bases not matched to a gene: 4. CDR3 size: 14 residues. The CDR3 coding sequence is TGTGCCAGTAGTGACAGGGGCCAGACCGGGGAGCTGTTTTTT. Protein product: CASSDRGQTGELFF.

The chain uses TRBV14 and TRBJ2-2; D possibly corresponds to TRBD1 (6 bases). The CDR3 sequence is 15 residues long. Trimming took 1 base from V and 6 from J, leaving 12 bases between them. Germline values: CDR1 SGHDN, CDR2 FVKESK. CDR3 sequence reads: CASSQGQARAGELFF. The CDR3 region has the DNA TGTGCCAGCAGCCAAGGACAGGCCAGAGCCGGGGAGCTGTTTTTT.

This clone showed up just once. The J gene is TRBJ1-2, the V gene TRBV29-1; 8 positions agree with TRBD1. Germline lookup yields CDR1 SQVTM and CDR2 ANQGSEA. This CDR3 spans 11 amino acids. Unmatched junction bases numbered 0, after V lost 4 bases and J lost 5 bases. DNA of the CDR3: TGCAGCGTTGGACAGGGGTATGGCTACACCTTC. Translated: CSVGQGYGYTF.

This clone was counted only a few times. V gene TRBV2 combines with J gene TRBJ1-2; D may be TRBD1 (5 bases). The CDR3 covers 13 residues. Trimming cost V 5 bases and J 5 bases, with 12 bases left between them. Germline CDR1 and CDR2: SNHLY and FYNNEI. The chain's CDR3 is CASSRQPQYGYTF. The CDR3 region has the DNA TGTGCCAGCAGTAGACAGCCTCAATATGGCTACACCTTC.

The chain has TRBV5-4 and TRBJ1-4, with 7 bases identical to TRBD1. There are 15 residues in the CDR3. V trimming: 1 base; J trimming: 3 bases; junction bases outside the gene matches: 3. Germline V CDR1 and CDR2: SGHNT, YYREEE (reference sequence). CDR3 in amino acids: CASSLRDSPNEKLFF. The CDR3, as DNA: TGTGCCAGCAGCTTGAGGGACAGCCCTAATGAAAAACTGTTTTTT.

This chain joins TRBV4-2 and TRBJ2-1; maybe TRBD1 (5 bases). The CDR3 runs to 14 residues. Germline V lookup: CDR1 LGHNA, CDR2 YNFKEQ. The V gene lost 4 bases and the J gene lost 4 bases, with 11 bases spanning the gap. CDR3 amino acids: CASSPSTAYNEQFF. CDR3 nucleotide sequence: TGTGCCAGCAGCCCCTCGACAGCTTACAATGAGCAGTTCTTC.

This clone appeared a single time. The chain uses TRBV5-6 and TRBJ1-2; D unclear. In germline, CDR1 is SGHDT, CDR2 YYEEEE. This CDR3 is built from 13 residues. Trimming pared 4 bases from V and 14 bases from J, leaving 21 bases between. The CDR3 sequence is CASSRGQARFGTF. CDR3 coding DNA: TGTGCCAGCAGCCGAGGGCAGGCCCGGTTTGGGACCTTC. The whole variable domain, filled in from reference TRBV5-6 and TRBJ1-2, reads DAGVTQSPTHLIKTRGQQVTLRCSPKSGHDTVSWYQQALGQGPQFIFQYYEEEERQRGNFPDRFSGHQFPNYSSELNVNALLLGDSALYLCASSRGQARFGTFGSGTRLTVV.

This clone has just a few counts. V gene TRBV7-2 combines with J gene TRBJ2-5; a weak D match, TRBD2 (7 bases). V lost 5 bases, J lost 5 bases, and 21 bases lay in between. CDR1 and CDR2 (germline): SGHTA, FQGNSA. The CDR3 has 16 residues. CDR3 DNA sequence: TGTGCCAGCAGCCCGCGGGGGCCGGGCAGAGGGGAGACCCAGTACTTC. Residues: CASSPRGPGRGETQYF.

This chain's CDR3 is CASSTGTGRSNEKLFF. Here the CDR3 DNA reads TGTGCCAGCAGCACCGGGACAGGGAGATCTAATGAAAAACTGTTTTTT. The V call is TRBV5-5, the J call TRBJ1-4; the match to TRBD1 covers 9 bases. The CDR3 covers 16 residues. Germline V gene data show CDR1 as SGHKS and CDR2 as YYEKEE (reference sequence). Trimming removed 4 bases from V and 3 bases from J; junction bases left unmatched: 7.

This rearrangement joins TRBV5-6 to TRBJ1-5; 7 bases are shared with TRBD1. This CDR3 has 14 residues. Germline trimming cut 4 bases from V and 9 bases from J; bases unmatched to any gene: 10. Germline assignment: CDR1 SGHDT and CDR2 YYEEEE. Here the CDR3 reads CASSRDRDHRPQHF. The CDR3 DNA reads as TGTGCCAGCAGCCGAGACAGGGACCACCGGCCCCAGCATTTT.

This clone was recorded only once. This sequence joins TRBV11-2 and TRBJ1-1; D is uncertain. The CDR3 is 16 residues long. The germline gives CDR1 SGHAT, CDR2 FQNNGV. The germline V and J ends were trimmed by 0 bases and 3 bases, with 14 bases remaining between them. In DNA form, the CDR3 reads TGTGCCAGCAGCTTAGATCCGAGGGAAATAGACACTGAAGCTTTCTTT. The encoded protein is CASSLDPREIDTEAFF.

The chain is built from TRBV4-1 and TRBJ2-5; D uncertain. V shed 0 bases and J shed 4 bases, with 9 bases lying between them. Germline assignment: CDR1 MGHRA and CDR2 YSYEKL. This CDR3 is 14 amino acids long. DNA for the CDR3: TGCGCCAGCAGCCAAGAATCTATTAGAGAGACCCAGTACTTC. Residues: CASSQESIRETQYF.

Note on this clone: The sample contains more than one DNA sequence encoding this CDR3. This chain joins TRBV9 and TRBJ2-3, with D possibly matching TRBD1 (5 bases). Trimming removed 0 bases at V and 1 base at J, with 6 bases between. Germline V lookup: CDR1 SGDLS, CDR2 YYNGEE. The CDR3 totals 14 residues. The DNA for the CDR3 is TGTGCCAGCAGCGTAGCCAGGGGCACAGATACGCAGTATTTT. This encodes CASSVARGTDTQYF.